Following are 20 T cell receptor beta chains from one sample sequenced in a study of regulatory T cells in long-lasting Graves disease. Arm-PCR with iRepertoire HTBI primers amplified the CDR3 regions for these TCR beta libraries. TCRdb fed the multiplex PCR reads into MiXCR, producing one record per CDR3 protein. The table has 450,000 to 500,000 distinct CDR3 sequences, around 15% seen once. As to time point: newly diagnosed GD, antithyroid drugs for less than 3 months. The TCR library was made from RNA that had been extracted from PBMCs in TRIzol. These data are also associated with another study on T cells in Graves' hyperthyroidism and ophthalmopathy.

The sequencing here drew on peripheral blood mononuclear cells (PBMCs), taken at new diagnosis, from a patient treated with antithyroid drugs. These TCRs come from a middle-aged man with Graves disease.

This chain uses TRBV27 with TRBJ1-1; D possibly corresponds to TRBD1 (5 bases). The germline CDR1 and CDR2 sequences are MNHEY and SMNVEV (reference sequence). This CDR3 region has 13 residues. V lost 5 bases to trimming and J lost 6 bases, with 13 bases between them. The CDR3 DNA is TGTGCCAGCAGTGACCCGGGACGGGCTGAAGCTTTCTTT. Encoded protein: CASSDPGRAEAFF.

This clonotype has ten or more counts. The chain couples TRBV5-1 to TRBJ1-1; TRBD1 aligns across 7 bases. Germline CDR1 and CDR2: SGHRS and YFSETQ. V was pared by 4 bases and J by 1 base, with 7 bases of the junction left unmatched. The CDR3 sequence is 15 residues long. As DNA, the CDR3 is TGCGCCAGCAGCCGACAGGGAGGTGCGAACACTGAAGCTTTCTTT. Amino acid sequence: CASSRQGGANTEAFF.

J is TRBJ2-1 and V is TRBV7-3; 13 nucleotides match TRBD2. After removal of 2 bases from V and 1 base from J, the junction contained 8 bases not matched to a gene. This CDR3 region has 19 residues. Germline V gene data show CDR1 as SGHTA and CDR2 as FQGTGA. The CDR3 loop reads CASSLELAGGPFSYNEQFF. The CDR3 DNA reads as TGTGCCAGCAGCTTAGAACTAGCGGGAGGGCCCTTTTCCTACAATGAGCAGTTCTTC.

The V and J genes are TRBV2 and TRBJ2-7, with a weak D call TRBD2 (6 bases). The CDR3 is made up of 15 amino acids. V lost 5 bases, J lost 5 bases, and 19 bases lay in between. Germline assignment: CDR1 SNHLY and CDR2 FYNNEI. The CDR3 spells CASSSRGGRGNEQYF. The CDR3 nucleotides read TGTGCCAGCAGTTCCCGCGGAGGGAGAGGTAACGAGCAGTACTTC.

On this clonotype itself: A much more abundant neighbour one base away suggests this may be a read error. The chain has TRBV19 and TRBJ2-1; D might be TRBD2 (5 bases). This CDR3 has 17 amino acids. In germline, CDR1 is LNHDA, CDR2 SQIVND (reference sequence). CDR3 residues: CAGSPWVGVGSYNEQFF. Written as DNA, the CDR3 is TGTGCCGGTAGTCCTTGGGTGGGAGTTGGTTCCTACAATGAGCAGTTCTTC.

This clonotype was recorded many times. This chain's CDR3 is CASSSLIPTSRDYNEQFF. The CDR3 DNA follows: TGTGCCAGCAGTTCCCTCATTCCCACTTCTAGGGACTACAATGAGCAGTTCTTC. The chain has TRBV28 and TRBJ2-1; no reliable D call. The CDR3 is 18 residues long. CDR1 and CDR2 (germline): MDHEN, SYDVKM. Trimming took off 4 bases at V and 3 bases at J, with 22 bases between the two ends. The full variable domain, in which reference TRBV28 and TRBJ2-1 provide the parts outside the CDR3, is DVKVTQSSRYLVKRTGEKVFLECVQDMDHENMFWYRQDPGLGLRLIYFSYDVKMKEKGDIPEGYSVSREKKERFSLILESASTNQTSMYLCASSSLIPTSRDYNEQFFGPGTRLTVL.

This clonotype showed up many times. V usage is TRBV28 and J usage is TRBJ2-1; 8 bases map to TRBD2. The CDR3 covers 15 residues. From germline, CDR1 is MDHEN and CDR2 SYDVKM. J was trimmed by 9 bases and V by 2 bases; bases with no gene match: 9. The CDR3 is CASSLAGRALGEQFF. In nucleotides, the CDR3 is TGTGCCAGCAGTTTAGCCGGGAGGGCCCTTGGTGAGCAGTTCTTC. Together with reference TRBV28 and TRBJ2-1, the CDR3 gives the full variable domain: DVKVTQSSRYLVKRTGEKVFLECVQDMDHENMFWYRQDPGLGLRLIYFSYDVKMKEKGDIPEGYSVSREKKERFSLILESASTNQTSMYLCASSLAGRALGEQFFGPGTRLTVL.

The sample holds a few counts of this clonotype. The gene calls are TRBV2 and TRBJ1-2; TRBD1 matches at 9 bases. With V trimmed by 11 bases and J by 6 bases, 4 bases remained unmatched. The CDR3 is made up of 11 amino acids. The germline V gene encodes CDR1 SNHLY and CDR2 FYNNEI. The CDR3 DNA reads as TGTGCCGGACAGGGGCGGAATGGCTACACCTTC. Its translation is CAGQGRNGYTF.

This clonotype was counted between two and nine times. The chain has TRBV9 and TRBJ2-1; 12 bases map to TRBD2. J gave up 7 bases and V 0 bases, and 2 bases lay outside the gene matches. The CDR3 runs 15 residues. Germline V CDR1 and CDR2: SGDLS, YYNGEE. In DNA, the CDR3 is TGTGCCAGCAGCGTAGGGACTAGCGGGAAGAATGAGCAGTTCTTC. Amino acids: CASSVGTSGKNEQFF.

This CDR3 reads CASSVEPRGYYEQYF. CDR3 sequence (DNA): TGTGCCAGCAGCGTAGAACCCCGGGGGTATTACGAGCAGTACTTC. This chain links TRBV9 with TRBJ2-7, with D perhaps TRBD2 (6 bases). Germline CDR1 SGDLS, CDR2 YYNGEE. The CDR3 contains 15 residues. Trimming left V 0 bases short and J 4 bases short, with 14 bases between.

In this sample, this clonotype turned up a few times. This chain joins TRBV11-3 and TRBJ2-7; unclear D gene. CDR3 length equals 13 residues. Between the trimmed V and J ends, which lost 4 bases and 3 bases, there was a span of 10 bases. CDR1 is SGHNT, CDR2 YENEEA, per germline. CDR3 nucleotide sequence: TGTGCCAGCAGCTCTCGTGTCAACTACGAGCAGTACTTC. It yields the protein CASSSRVNYEQYF.

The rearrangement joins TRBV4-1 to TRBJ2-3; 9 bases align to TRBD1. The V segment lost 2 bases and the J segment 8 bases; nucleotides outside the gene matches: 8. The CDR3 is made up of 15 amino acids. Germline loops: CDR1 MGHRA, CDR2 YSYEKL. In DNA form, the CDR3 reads TGCGCCAGCAGCCAACCGGGACAGGGTTTAAGTACGCAGTATTTT. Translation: CASSQPGQGLSTQYF.

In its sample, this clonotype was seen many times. CDR3 in amino acids: CASSLVGHYGYTF. The CDR3 nucleotides are TGTGCCAGCAGTTTAGTGGGCCACTATGGCTACACCTTC. The chain employs TRBV27 and TRBJ1-2; D gene unclear. Germline V gene lookup returns CDR1 MNHEY and CDR2 SMNVEV (reference sequence). There are 13 residues in the CDR3. Trimming took 2 bases from V and 3 from J, leaving 7 bases between them.

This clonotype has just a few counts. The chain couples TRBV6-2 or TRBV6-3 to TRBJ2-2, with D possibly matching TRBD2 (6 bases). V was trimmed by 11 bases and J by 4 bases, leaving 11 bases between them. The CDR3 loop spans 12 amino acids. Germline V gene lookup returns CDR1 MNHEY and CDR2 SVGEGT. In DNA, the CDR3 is TGTGCCTTTCAGGGAGGCACCGGGGAGCTGTTTTTT. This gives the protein CAFQGGTGELFF.

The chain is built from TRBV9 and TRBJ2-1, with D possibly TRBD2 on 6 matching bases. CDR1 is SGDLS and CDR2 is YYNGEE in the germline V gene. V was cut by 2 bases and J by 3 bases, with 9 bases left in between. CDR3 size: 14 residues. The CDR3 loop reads CASSVSGVYNEQFF. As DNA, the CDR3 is TGTGCCAGCAGCGTTAGCGGAGTCTACAATGAGCAGTTCTTC.

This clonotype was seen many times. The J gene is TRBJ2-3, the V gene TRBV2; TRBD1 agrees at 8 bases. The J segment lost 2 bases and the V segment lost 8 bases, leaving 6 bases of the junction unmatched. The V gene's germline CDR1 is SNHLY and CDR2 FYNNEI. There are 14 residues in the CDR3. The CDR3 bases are TGTGCCAGCCCCCGGGACAGGAACACAGATACGCAGTATTTT. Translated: CASPRDRNTDTQYF. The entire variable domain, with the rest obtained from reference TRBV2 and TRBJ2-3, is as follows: EPEVTQTPSHQVTQMGQEVILRCVPISNHLYFYWYRQILGQKVEFLVSFYNNEISEKSEIFDDQFSVERPDGSNFTLKIRSTKLEDSAMYFCASPRDRNTDTQYFGPGTRLTVL.

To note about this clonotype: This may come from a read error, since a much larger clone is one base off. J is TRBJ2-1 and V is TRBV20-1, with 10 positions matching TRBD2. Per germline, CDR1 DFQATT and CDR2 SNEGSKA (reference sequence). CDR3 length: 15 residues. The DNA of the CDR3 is TGCAGTGCTCGCCGGCTAGCGGGAGTTTACAGTGAGCAGTTCTTC. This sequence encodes CSARRLAGVYSEQFF.

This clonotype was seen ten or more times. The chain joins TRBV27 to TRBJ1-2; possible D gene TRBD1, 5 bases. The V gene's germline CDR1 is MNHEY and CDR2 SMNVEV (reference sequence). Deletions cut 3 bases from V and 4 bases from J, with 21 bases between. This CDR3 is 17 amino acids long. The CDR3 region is CASSFHGGTERGYGYTF. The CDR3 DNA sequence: TGTGCCAGCAGTTTTCACGGAGGGACGGAACGAGGCTATGGCTACACCTTC.

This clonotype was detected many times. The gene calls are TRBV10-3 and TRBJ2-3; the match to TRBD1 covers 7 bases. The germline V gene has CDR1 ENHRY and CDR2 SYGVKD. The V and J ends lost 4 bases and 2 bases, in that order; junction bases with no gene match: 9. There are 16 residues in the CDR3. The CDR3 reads CAISVPIGQDTDTQYF. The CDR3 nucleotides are TGTGCCATCAGTGTCCCGATCGGACAGGACACAGATACGCAGTATTTT.

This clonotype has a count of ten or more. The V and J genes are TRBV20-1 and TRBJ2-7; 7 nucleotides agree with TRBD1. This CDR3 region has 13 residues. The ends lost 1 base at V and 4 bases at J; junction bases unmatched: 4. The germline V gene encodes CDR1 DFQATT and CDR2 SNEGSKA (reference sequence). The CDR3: CSARGQGVYEQYF. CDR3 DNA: TGCAGTGCTAGAGGACAGGGAGTTTACGAGCAGTACTTC.